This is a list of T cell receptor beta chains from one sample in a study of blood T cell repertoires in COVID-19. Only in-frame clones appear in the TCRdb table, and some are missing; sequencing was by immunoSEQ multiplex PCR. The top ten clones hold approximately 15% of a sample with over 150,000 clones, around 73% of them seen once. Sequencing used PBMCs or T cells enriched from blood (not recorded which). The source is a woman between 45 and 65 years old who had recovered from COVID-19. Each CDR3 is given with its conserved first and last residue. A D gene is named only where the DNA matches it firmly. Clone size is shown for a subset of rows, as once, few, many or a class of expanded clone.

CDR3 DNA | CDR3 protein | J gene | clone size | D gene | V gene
TGTGCCAGCAGTCCTCATACTAGCGGCTACGAGCAGTACTTC | CASSPHTSGYEQYF | TRBJ2-7 | NA | TRBD2 | TRBV28
TGTGCCAGCAGCCCGGACAGGGCGGCCGGGGAGCTGTTTTTT | CASSPDRAAGELFF | TRBJ2-2 | NA | TRBD1 | TRBV3-1/TRBV3-2
TGTGCCAGCAGTCACGGGAGGGGACAGCCCCAGCATTTT | CASSHGRGQPQHF | TRBJ1-5 | NA | NA | TRBV6-5
TGTGCCAGCAGTTCCTCATACCAGACTAGCGGGGCGGGGAGGGATACGCAGTATTTT | CASSSSYQTSGAGRDTQYF | TRBJ2-3 | NA | TRBD2 | TRBV2
TGTGCCAGAAGCTGCCGTGGGGGGTCCCCGAACTACACCTTC | CARSCRGGSPNYTF | TRBJ1-2 | few | NA | TRBV7-5
TGTGCCAGCAGTTTCGGGGGGAGTAGGACCTACAATGAGCAGTTCTTC | CASSFGGSRTYNEQFF | TRBJ2-1 | NA | TRBD2 | TRBV27
TGCGCCAGCAGCATTCAGGGGATGCAACAAGAGACCCAGTACTTC | CASSIQGMQQETQYF | TRBJ2-5 | NA | NA | TRBV5-1
TGTGCCAGCAGTCCCGGACAAAGAAGGGGCGAGCAGTACTTC | CASSPGQRRGEQYF | TRBJ2-7 | NA | NA | TRBV28
TGTGCCAGCAGCCCACCTAGCGGGAGTTCCTACAATGAGCAGTTCTTC | CASSPPSGSSYNEQFF | TRBJ2-1 | NA | TRBD2 | TRBV5-6
TGTGCCAGCAGCCCGACAGGGGGGGAGACTGAAGCTTTCTTT | CASSPTGGETEAFF | TRBJ1-1 | NA | TRBD1 | TRBV11-2
TGTGCCACCAGTCAACCGGGACAGGGCTCTGGGGACTATGGCTACACCTTC | CATSQPGQGSGDYGYTF | TRBJ1-2 | many | TRBD1 | TRBV24-1
TGTGCCAGCAGCCATTGGGCAGGCAGGGGCCAAGAGACCCAGTACTTC | CASSHWAGRGQETQYF | TRBJ2-5 | NA | NA | TRBV3-1/TRBV3-2
TGCGCCAGCAGCCTAATATTGAACACTGAAGCTTTCTTT | CASSLILNTEAFF | TRBJ1-1 | NA | NA | TRBV5-1
TGCAGCGTTACACCTCAGGGGCGGGTTCACAATGAGCAGTTCTTC | CSVTPQGRVHNEQFF | TRBJ2-1 | NA | NA | TRBV29-1
TGTGCCACCCAGGGACAGGGCGGCACTGAAGCTTTCTTT | CATQGQGGTEAFF | TRBJ1-1 | NA | TRBD1 | TRBV24-1
TGTGCCAGCAGCGCCGGACAGGGGAAATATGGCTACACCTTC | CASSAGQGKYGYTF | TRBJ1-2 | many | TRBD1 | TRBV5-4
TGTGCCAGCAGCTCCCACAGGAGGGTTGATCCAACTAATGAAAAACTGTTTTTT | CASSSHRRVDPTNEKLFF | TRBJ1-4 | NA | NA | TRBV7-9
TGCGCCAGCAGCTTGGGGACTAGCGTCCCCTCCTACGAGCAGTACTTC | CASSLGTSVPSYEQYF | TRBJ2-7 | NA | TRBD2 | TRBV5-1
TGTGCCTGGAGTGCGGGACTAGCGAGCTCCTACGAGCAGTACTTC | CAWSAGLASSYEQYF | TRBJ2-7 | NA | TRBD2 | TRBV30
TGTGCCAGCAGTGATGGACAGGGTCGGGGCTACACCTTC | CASSDGQGRGYTF | TRBJ1-2 | NA | TRBD1 | TRBV28
TGTGCCAGTAGTATAGCCACTAGCGGGAGTTTCTACGAGCAGTACTTC | CASSIATSGSFYEQYF | TRBJ2-7 | many | TRBD2 | TRBV19
TGTGCCAGCAGCCAAGGGTCCGACAGGGTTGAAGCTTTCTTT | CASSQGSDRVEAFF | TRBJ1-1 | few | TRBD1 | TRBV14
TGTGCCAGCAGCGACGAGACTAGCGGTTACAATGAGCAGTTCTTC | CASSDETSGYNEQFF | TRBJ2-1 | NA | TRBD2 | TRBV9
TGTGCCAGCAGTTTGGGGAGACAGGGAAACTATGGCTACACCTTC | CASSLGRQGNYGYTF | TRBJ1-2 | NA | TRBD1 | TRBV6-5
TGTGCCAGCAGCTTAGGCGCCGGGAGGGGCTCCCCTTACAATGAGCAGTTCTTC | CASSLGAGRGSPYNEQFF | TRBJ2-1 | NA | TRBD2 | TRBV7-8
TGTGCCAGCTCACCGATGGGGCCGGCCAGTGGGGCCTACGAGCAGTACTTC | CASSPMGPASGAYEQYF | TRBJ2-7 | NA | NA | TRBV18
TGCAGTGCTAGGCGGGAGTATGAGCAGTTCTTC | CSARREYEQFF | TRBJ2-1 | NA | TRBD2 | TRBV20-1
TGTGCCAGCAGTGCGGGTCCCACGGGAGTAGATGAGCAGTTCTTC | CASSAGPTGVDEQFF | TRBJ2-1 | NA | NA | TRBV2
TGCAGCGTGGAGAAACAGGGGAACACCGGGGAGCTGTTTTTT | CSVEKQGNTGELFF | TRBJ2-2 | NA | NA | TRBV29-1
TGTGCCAGCAGCCAGCTAGGGGATGAGCAGTTCTTC | CASSQLGDEQFF | TRBJ2-1 | NA | NA | TRBV3-1/TRBV3-2
TGTGCCAGCAGCGCCCTGGGACTAGCGGGAGCCGAGCAGTACTTC | CASSALGLAGAEQYF | TRBJ2-7 | few | TRBD2 | TRBV9
TGTGCCAGCAGCGTTAGCGGGGACAACACCGGGGAGCTGTTTTTT | CASSVSGDNTGELFF | TRBJ2-2 | once | TRBD2 | TRBV7-2
TGCGCCAGCAGCTTGACGGCGGGAGGTACCTACGAGCAGTACTTC | CASSLTAGGTYEQYF | TRBJ2-7 | NA | TRBD2 | TRBV5-1
TGTGCCAGCAGTTCCCCAGCGGGTAGCACAGATACGCAGTATTTT | CASSSPAGSTDTQYF | TRBJ2-3 | NA | NA | TRBV28
TGTGCCTGGAGTTGGGGGGGATTGGGCTATGGCTACACCTTC | CAWSWGGLGYGYTF | TRBJ1-2 | once | NA | TRBV30
TGTGCCAGTAGTCCCGGGGGAGGGAGCGCGCCCGGCTACACCTTC | CASSPGGGSAPGYTF | TRBJ1-2 | NA | NA | TRBV19
TGCGCCAGCAGCCAGGGACAGCTCTCCTACAATGAGCAGTTCTTC | CASSQGQLSYNEQFF | TRBJ2-1 | NA | TRBD1 | TRBV4-1